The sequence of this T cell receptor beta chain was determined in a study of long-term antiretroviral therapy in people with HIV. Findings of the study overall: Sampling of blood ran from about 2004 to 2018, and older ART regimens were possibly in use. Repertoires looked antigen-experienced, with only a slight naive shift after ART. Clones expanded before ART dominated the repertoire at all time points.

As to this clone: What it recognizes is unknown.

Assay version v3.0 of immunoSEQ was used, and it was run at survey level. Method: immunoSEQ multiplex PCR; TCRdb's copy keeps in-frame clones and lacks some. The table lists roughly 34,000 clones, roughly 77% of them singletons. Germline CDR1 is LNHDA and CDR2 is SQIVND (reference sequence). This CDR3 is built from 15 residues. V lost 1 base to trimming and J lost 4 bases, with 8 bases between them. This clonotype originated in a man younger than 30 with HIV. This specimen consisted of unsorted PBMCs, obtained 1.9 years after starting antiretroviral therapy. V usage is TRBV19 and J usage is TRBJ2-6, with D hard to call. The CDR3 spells CASSIVRTGANVLTF. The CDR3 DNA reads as TGTGCCAGTAGTATAGTTAGGACCGGGGCCAACGTCCTGACTTTC.